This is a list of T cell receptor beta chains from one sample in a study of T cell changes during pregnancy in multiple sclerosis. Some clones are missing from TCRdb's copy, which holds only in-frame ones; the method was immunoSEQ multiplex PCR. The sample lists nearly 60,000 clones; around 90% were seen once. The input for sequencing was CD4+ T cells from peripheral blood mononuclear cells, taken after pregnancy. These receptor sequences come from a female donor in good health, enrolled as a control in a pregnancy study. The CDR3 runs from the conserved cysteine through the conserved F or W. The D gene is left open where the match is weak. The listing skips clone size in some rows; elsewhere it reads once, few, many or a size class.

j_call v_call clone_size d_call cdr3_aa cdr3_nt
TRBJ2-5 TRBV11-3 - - CASTFGEAPLQETQYF TGTGCCAGCACCTTTGGGGAGGCCCCTTTACAAGAGACCCAGTACTTC
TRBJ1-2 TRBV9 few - CASSVGDTAGYGYTF TGTGCCAGCAGCGTAGGTGATACAGCGGGCTATGGCTACACCTTC
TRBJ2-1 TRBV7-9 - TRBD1 CASSPGRGTGSYNEQFF TGTGCCAGCAGTCCCGGGCGCGGGACAGGGTCATACAATGAGCAGTTCTTC
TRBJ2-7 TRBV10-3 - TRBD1 CAISESTGAAEQYF TGTGCCATCAGTGAGTCGACAGGGGCCGCAGAGCAGTACTTC
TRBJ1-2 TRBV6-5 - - CASSGAQGRDGYTF TGTGCCAGCAGTGGCGCTCAGGGGAGGGATGGCTACACCTTC
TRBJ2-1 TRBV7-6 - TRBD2 CASSPTSGGYDEQFF TGTGCCAGCAGCCCGACTAGCGGGGGGTATGATGAGCAGTTCTTC
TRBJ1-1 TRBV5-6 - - CASSPGIRGAFF TGTGCCAGCAGCCCGGGTATTCGAGGGGCTTTCTTT
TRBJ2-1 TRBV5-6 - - CASTSGGYNEQFF TGTGCCAGCACCTCCGGCGGCTACAATGAGCAGTTCTTC
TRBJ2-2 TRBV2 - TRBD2 CASSLGLAGIHANTGELFF TGTGCCAGCAGCCTCGGGCTAGCGGGGATTCACGCGAACACCGGGGAGCTGTTTTTT
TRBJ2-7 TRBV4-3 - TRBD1 CASSQVLRQGSYEQYF TGCGCCAGCAGCCAAGTTCTGCGACAGGGCTCCTACGAGCAGTACTTC
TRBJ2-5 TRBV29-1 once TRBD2 CSVASRGGSETQYF TGCAGCGTTGCTTCGCGGGGGGGTAGTGAGACCCAGTACTTC
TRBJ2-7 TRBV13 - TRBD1 CASNAGGASYEQYF TGTGCCAGCAACGCAGGGGGCGCCTCCTACGAGCAGTACTTC
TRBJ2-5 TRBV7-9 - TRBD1 CASTEGQGPQETQYF TGTGCCAGCACCGAAGGACAGGGGCCCCAGGAGACCCAGTACTTC
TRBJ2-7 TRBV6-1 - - CASRASLETTHEQYF TGTGCCAGCAGGGCTTCTCTAGAAACCACCCACGAGCAGTACTTC
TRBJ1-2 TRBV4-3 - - CASSQDTDSGWYGYTF TGCGCCAGCAGCCAAGATACCGACAGCGGGTGGTATGGCTACACCTTC
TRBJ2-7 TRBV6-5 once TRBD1 CASSFLVGQGAAEQYF TGTGCCAGCAGTTTTCTTGTGGGACAGGGGGCCGCCGAGCAGTACTTC